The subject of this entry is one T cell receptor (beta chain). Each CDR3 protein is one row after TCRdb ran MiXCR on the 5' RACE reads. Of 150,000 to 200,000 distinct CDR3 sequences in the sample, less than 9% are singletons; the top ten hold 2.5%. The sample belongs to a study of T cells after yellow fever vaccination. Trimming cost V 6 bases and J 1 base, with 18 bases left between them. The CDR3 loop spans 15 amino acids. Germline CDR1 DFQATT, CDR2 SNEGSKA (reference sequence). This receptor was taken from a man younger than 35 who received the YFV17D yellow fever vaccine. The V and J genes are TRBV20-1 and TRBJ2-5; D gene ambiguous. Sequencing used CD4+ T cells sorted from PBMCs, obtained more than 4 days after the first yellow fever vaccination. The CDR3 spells CSAPSGSDSQETQYF. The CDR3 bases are TGCAGTGCCCCCTCCGGGTCAGATTCCCAAGAGACCCAGTACTTC.